This T cell receptor beta chain emerged from a study of T cell responses to AZD1222 COVID-19 vaccine. Regarding the study as a whole: There were repertoire samples only from the period after the peak T cell response. Seropositive at baseline were only six or seven AZD1222 recipients.

As to this clone: No antigen is known for it.

J was trimmed by 3 bases and V by 3 bases; bases with no gene match: 5. This CDR3 is 16 amino acids long. Germline-derived CDR1 and CDR2 are LGHNA and YSLEER. Here immunoSEQ multiplex PCR was the method, and the copy in TCRdb shows in-frame clones only, minus some. There are about 100,000 clones in the sample; 84% occur only once, and about 15% lies in the top ten. This chain uses TRBV4-3 with TRBJ2-2; 9 bases line up with TRBD2. The TCR comes from an adult in good health. Sequencing used peripheral blood, obtained on day 0 of AZD1222 vaccination. CDR3: CASSHAGTSYTGELFF. For the CDR3, the DNA is TGCGCCAGCAGCCATGCCGGGACTAGCTACACCGGGGAGCTGTTTTTT.